What follows describes a single TCR beta chain. Its antigen is not identified. These data belong to a study of identical twins. General observations from the study: Diverse VJ usage suggested most zero-insertion clonotypes were not invariant T cells. Weaker excess twin sharing was observed in beta out-of-frame sequences.

A universal primer site came from template switching; cDNA carried unique molecular identifiers. TCRdb passed the 5' RACE reads through MiXCR, listing each CDR3 protein once. This sample has approximately 190,000 distinct CDR3 sequences, with roughly 15% found just once. The germline V and J ends were trimmed by 3 bases and 7 bases, with 13 bases remaining between them. CDR3 size: 14 residues. The sample was also linked to a second study, of T cells expressing NK-cell markers. That paper adds: Dominance of the CD3+CD56-NKG2C+ fraction by these clonotypes also held in four donors.

This receptor was taken from a woman between 18 and 29 years old in good health. The sequenced sample was CD8+ T cells sorted from blood. J is TRBJ2-1 and V is TRBV12-3 or TRBV12-4; D is uncertain. The CDR3 DNA reads as TGTGCCAGCAGTTTTATACGATTCGGGAATGAGCAGTTCTTC. It yields the protein CASSFIRFGNEQFF.